The present TCR beta chain was sequenced within a study of shared clonotypes between healthy human individuals. For the study at large: Samples came from a couple of female and a few male donors aged 18 to 49.

This CDR3 region has 21 residues. Only in-frame clones appear in the TCRdb table, and some are missing; sequencing was by immunoSEQ multiplex PCR. Of about 2 million clones detected, about 95% appear once; the ten largest clones hold 1% to 1.3%. Naive CD8 cells comprised CD45RO-negative, CCR7-positively selected cells, excluding terminally differentiated effector memory CD45RA+ cells. The donor cohort consisted entirely of Caucasian adults residing in Nashville, Tennessee. The material sequenced was naive CD8+ T cells sorted from blood. The V call is TRBV21-1, the J call TRBJ2-2; the table's D call TRBD2 went unverified against the DNA. TRBV21-1 is given as a pseudogene. This clonotype was obtained from a man aged 18 to 30 in good health. CDR3 protein: CASSNGQARTSGRTNTGELFF. CDR3 DNA sequence: TGTGCCAGCAGCAATGGACAGGCAAGGACTAGCGGGAGGACGAACACCGGGGAGCTGTTTTTT.